Listed here is a single TCR beta chain. This entry comes from a study of blood T cell repertoires in COVID-19. Study-wide context: The cDNA or gDNA used as material had been derived from T cells, B-cell-depleted T cells, or PBMCs.

V lost 4 bases, J lost 2 bases, and 9 bases lay in between. Germline V CDR1 and CDR2: SNHLY, FYNNEI. This CDR3 has 14 residues. Original methodology: How many nucleated cells were present was estimated from reference gene primer amplification. Clones were read by immunoSEQ multiplex PCR, and TCRdb kept only the in-frame ones, dropping some. V, J and clone size are those of that table, while D and trimming were read from the DNA. Of 180,000 or so clones listed, about 85% are singletons. This receptor was identified in a woman of 80 years or more with acute or convalescent COVID-19. Input material: peripheral blood. This rearrangement joins TRBV2 to TRBJ1-5; D unresolved. DNA of the CDR3: TGTGCCAGCAGTGGGGGAGGTGGCAATCAGCCCCAGCATTTT. Amino acid sequence: CASSGGGGNQPQHF.